This record looks at one TCR beta chain sequence and its context. Its binding antigen is unknown. Base-call qualities are not available, and no considerably larger clone is one nucleotide away. The data belong to a study of T cell responses to AZD1222 COVID-19 vaccine (dated by TCRdb to the early 2020s). About the full investigation: Because spike-specific TCR depth and breadth did not differ between the two schedules, AZD1222 recipients who got a second dose at roughly 4 weeks were pooled with those who got a second dose at roughly 12 weeks. Enrollment into the trials was organized by age into subgroups of 18-55, 56-69 and 70-plus years, and those subgroups contained approximately 150, 30 and 60 TCR-sequenced participants, respectively. A total of 230 to 250 trial participants underwent TCR sequencing, of whom approximately 200 had received two doses of AZD1222 and around 25 had received two doses of the MenACWY control vaccine.

The sample's time point, from its label and the paper: baseline before first vaccination. Samples from vaccinated people were obtained from the UK trials COV001 and COV002, which included a single-blind randomized controlled phase 2/3 trial of AZD1222 (ChAdOx1 nCoV-19) in healthy adults. For TCRbeta chain sequencing, PBMC samples from trial participants were taken at day 0 and at day 28 after the second dose. The CDR3 regions of human TCRbeta chains were analyzed by immunosequencing. Per the original workflow: TCRs in the repertoires were compared against a reference library of SARS-CoV-2-specific TCRs that had been generated with the MIRA antigen-specificity platform. Breadth meant the fraction of unique TCRs that were SARS-CoV-2-associated, whereas depth meant the fraction of total T cells that were SARS-CoV-2-associated. Using the MIRA data, each spike-specific TCR was mapped to the spike region that the TCR reacts to and placed in a CD4 or CD8 class. Log10-transformed breadth and depth values were compared by one-way ANOVA with Sidak's multiple comparisons tests. TCRdb provides this immuneACCESS table in a form limited to in-frame rearrangements. Some clones are lacking; in checked studies, under half of them reflect an unresolved V gene, and why the rest are absent is not known. V and J calls plus clone size are reproduced from that table; the DNA served to infer D and trimming. This sample has 150,000 to 200,000 clones in its table, and approximately 92% of those were observed once. The ten top clones hold around 1.5% of the sample.

V ends up 6 bases short and J 7 bases short, with an unmatched junction base count of 12. From the cysteine through the phenylalanine, the CDR3 covers 16 amino acids. Left in the record is the CDR3 DNA by itself, 48 bases read in frame from the first base. Looking up the germline V gene (reference sequence) yields CDR1 MNHEY and CDR2 SMNVEV. Findings and caveats that apply to the study as a whole: Nearly half of unique spike-specific TCRs reportedly recognized epitopes outside regions mutated in the B.1.351 and B.1.1.7 variants. Spike-specific TCR breadth and depth rose significantly after two AZD1222 doses compared with day 0 and with MenACWY recipients. Vaccine-associated CD4 TCRs spanned the whole spike protein, with dominant responses in regions 160-218 and 743-854. Because no day 14 peak-response samples were available, the repertoires could be characterized only after the peak T cell response. In the small 56-69-year group, the increase in depth fell short of significance, most likely because of low power. Most participants were white British and females outnumbered males, and the authors suggested that clonal diversity may have been underestimated. Only a handful of AZD1222 recipients were SARS-CoV-2 seropositive at baseline, limiting conclusions about previously exposed vaccinees.

The sequence joins TRBV27 to TRBJ1-6; TRBD1 agrees with 7 junctional bases. The sample consisted of peripheral blood, taken on day 0 of AZD1222 vaccination. This clonotype was obtained from an adult in good health. In nucleotides, the sequence is TGTGCCAGCAGCTTGAGGCGGGACAGTTGGAATTCACCCCTCCACTTT. Its protein product is CASSLRRDSWNSPLHF.